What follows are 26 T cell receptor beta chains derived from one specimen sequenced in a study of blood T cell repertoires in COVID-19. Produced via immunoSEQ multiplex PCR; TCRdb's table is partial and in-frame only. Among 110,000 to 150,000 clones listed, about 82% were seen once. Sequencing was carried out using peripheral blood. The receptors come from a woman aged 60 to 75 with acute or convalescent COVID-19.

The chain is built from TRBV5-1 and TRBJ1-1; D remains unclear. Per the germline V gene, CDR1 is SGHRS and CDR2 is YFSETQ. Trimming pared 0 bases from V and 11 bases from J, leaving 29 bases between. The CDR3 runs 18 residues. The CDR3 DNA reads TGCGCCAGCAGCTTGGAGCGCAGGCTAGCCGCATACACTGATGGGGCTTTCTTT. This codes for CASSLERRLAAYTDGAFF.

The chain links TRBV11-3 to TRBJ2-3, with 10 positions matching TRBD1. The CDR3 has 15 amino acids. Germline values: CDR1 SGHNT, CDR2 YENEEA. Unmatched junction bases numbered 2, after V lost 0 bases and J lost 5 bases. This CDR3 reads CASSLEDRGKDTQYF. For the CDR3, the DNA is TGTGCCAGCAGCTTAGAGGACAGGGGGAAAGATACGCAGTATTTT.

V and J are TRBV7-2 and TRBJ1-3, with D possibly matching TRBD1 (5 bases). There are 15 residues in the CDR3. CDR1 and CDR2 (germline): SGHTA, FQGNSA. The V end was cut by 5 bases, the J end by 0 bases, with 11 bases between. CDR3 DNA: TGTGCCAGCAGCGAACAGGCAAACTCTGGAAACACCATATATTTT. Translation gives CASSEQANSGNTIYF.

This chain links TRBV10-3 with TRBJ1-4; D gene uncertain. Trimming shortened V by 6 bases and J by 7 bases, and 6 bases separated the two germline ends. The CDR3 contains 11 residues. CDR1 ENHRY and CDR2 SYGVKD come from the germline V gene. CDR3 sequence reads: CAISTGEKLFF. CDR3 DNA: TGTGCCATCAGCACTGGTGAAAAACTGTTTTTT.

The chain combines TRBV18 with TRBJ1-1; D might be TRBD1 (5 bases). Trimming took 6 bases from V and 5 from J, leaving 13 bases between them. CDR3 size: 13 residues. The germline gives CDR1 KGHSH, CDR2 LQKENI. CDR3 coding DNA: TGTGCCAGCTCCCCTCGGGGGGGGACTGAAGCTTTCTTT. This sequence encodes CASSPRGGTEAFF.

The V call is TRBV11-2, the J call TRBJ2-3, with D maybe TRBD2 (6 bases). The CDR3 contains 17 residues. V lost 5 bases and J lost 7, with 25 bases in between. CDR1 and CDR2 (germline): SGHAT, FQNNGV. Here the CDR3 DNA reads TGTGCCAGCAGCCCAACGGGAGACCCGAGGAACCAGAATACGCAGTATTTT. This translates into CASSPTGDPRNQNTQYF.

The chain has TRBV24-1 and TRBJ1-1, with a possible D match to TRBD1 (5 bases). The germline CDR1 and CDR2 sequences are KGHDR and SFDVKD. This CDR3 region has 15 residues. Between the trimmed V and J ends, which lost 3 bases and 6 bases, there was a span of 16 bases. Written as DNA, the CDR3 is TGTGCCACCAGTGATACGCGGGACCCGTTCGCTGAAGCTTTCTTT. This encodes CATSDTRDPFAEAFF.

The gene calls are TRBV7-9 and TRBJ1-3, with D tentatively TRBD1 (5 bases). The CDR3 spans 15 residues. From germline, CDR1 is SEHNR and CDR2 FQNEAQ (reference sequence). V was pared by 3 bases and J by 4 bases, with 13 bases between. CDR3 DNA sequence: TGTGCCAGCAGCTTCGCTGGCGGGGCCGGAAACACCATATATTTT. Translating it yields CASSFAGGAGNTIYF.

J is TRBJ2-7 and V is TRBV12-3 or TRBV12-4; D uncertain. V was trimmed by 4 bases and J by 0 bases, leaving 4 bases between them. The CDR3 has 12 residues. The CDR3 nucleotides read TGTGCCAGCAGTTGGAGCTCCTACGAGCAGTACTTC. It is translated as CASSWSSYEQYF.

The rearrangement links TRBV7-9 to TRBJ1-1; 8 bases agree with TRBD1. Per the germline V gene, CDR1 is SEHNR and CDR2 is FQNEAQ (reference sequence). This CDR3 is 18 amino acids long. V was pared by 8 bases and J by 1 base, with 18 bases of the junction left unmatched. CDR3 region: CASGVYDRGKGGNTEAFF. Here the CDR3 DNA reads TGTGCCAGCGGGGTATATGACAGGGGTAAGGGGGGGAACACTGAAGCTTTCTTT.

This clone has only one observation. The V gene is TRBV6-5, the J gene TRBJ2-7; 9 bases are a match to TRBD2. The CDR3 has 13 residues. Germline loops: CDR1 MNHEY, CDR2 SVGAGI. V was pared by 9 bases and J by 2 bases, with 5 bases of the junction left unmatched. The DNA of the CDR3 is TGTGCCAGTCAGCGGGGGGTTACCTACGAGCAGTACTTC. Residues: CASQRGVTYEQYF.

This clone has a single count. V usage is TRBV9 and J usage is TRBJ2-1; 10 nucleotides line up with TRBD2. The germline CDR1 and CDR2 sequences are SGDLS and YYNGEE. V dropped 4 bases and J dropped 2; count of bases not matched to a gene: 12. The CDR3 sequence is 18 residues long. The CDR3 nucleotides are TGTGCCAGCAGCCCCGAAGGGTTAGCGGGGGGCCCCTACAATGAGCAGTTCTTC. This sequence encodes CASSPEGLAGGPYNEQFF.

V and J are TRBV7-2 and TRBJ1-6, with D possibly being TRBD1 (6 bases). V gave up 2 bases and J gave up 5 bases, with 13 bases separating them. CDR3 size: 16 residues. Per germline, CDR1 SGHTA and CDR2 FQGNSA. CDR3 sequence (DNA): TGTGCCAGCAGCTTATCAGGGGCCCTGAATAATTCACCCCTCCACTTT. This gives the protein CASSLSGALNNSPLHF.

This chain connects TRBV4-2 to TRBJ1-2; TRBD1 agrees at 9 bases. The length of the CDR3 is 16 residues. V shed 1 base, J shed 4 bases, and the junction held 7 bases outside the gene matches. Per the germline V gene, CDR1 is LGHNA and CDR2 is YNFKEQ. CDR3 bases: TGTGCCAGCAGCCAAGCCGGGACAGGGCTTGTCTATGGCTACACCTTC. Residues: CASSQAGTGLVYGYTF.

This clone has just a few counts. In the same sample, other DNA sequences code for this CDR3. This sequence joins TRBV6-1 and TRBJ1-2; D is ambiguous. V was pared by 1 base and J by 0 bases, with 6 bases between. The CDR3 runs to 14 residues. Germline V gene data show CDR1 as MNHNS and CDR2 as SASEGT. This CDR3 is CASSEGTANYGYTF. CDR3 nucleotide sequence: TGTGCCAGCAGTGAAGGTACAGCTAACTATGGCTACACCTTC.

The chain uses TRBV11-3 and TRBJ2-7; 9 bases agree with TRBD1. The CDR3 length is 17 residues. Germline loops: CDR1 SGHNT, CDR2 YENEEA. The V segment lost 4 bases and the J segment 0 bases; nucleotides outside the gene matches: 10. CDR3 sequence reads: CASSSRTGEGPSYEQYF. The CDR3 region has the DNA TGTGCCAGCAGCTCACGGACAGGGGAAGGGCCCTCCTACGAGCAGTACTTC.

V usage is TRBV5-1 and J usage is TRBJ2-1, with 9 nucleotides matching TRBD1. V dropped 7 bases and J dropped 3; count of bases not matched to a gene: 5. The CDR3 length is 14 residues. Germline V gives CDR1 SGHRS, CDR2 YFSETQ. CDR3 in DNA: TGCGCCAGCGGCCGGGACAGGGACTACAATGAGCAGTTCTTC. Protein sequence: CASGRDRDYNEQFF.

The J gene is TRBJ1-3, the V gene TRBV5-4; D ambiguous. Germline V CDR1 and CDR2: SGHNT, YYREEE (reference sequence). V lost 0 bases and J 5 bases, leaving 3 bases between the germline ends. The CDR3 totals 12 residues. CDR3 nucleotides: TGTGCCAGCAGCTTGGACAGAAACACCATATATTTT. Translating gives CASSLDRNTIYF.

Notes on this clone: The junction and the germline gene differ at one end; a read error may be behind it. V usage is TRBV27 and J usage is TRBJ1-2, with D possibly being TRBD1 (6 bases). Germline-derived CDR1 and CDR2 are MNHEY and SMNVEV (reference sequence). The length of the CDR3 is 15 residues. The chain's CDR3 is CASSDRQDPNYGHTF. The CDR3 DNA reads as TGTGCCAGCTCTGACCGACAGGACCCCAACTATGGCCACACCTTC.

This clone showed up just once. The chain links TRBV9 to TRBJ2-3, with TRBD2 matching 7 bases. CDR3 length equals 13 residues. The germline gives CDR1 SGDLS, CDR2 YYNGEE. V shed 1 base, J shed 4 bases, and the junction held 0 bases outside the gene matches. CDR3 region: CASSVREADTQYF. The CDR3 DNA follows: TGTGCCAGCAGCGTACGGGAGGCAGATACGCAGTATTTT. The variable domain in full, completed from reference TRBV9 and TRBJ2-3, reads DSGVTQTPKHLITATGQRVTLRCSPRSGDLSVYWYQQSLDQGLQFLIQYYNGEERAKGNILERFSAQQFPDLHSELNLSSLELGDSALYFCASSVREADTQYFGPGTRLTVL.

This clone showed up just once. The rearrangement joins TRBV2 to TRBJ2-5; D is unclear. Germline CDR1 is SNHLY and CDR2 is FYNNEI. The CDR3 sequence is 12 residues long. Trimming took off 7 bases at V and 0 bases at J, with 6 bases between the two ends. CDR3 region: CASNSYQETQYF. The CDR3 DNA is TGTGCCAGCAATTCGTACCAAGAGACCCAGTACTTC.

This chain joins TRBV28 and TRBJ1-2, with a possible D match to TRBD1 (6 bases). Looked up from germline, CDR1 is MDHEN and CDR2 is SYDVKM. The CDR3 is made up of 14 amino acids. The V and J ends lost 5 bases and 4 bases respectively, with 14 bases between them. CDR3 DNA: TGTGCCAGCAGTCTCAAAGGGGGGGCCTATGGCTACACCTTC. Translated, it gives CASSLKGGAYGYTF.

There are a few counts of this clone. CDR3 in amino acids: CASSPMRTGVPMEPQHF. The CDR3 coding sequence is TGCGCCAGCAGTCCCATGAGGACAGGGGTTCCGATGGAGCCCCAGCATTTT. V and J are TRBV23-1 and TRBJ1-5; TRBD1 agrees at 9 bases. TRBV23-1 is marked as an open reading frame, function uncertain. Trimming removed 4 bases from V and 8 bases from J; junction bases left unmatched: 15. This CDR3 contains 17 residues.

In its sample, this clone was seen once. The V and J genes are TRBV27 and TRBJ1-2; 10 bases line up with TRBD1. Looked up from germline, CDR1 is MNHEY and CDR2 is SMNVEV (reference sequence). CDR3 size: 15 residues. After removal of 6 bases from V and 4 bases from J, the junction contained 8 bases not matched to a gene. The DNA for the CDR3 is TGTGCCAGCAGCCGACAGGGGGCAATTGGCTATGGCTACACCTTC. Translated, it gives CASSRQGAIGYGYTF.

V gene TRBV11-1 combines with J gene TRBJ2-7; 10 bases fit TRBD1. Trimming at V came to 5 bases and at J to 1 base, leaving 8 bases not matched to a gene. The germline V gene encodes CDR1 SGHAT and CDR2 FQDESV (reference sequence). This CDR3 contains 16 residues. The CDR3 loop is CASSPRQGARSYEQYF. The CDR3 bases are TGTGCCAGCAGCCCAAGACAGGGGGCGCGTTCCTACGAGCAGTACTTC.

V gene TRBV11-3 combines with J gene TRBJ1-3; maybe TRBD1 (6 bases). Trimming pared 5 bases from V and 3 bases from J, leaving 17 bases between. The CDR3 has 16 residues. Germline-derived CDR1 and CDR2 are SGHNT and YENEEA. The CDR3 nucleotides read TGTGCCAGCAGCCTCACAGCCACAGGGTTTGGAAACACCATATATTTT. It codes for CASSLTATGFGNTIYF.